This TCR beta chain was sequenced for a study of T cells in tumors after PD-1 blockade. Study in general: A subset received ongoing vismodegib 150 mg daily alongside anti-PD-1 therapy.

General study findings and limits: Roughly 40% of tumor TCR clonotypes were also found in blood.

As to this clone: The antigen is undetermined.

The CDR3 is 14 amino acids. CDR1 is SGDLS and CDR2 is YYNGEE in the germline V gene. Trimming shortened V by 3 bases and J by 4 bases, and 10 bases separated the two germline ends. Input was roughly 550 ng to 6,004 ng of genomic DNA from tumor or blood. Repertoires were generated with immunoSEQ multiplex PCR, while TCRdb's copy carries only in-frame clones and drops some. The table records 40,000 to 55,000 clones, more than 75% of them present only once. The material sequenced was PBMCs, taken before anti-PD-1 treatment. This receptor was identified in a human donor with basal cell carcinoma. The genes are TRBV9 and TRBJ2-2; possibly TRBD2 for D (6 bases). The CDR3, as DNA: TGTGCCAGCAGCGCGGTGGGGGGCACCGGGGAGCTGTTTTTT. It translates to CASSAVGGTGELFF.